This TCR beta chain was recovered during a study of regulatory T cells in long-lasting Graves disease. Overall study: Graves' disease counted as persistent after over 5 years of antithyroid drugs with positive TSH receptor antibodies. The study, taken as a whole, reports: Among the persistent patients, roughly 2,500 public clonotypes were shared, more than the roughly 990 shared among new patients.

Time point here: persistent/refractory GD, antithyroid drugs over 5 years with positive TRAb. Following extraction of RNA from PBMCs, that RNA was used to make the TCR library. Patients with Graves' disease were diagnosed by American Thyroid Association guidelines. Staff took about 9.8 milliliters of peripheral blood and put it into EDTA tubes. Germline CDR1 is MNHNS and CDR2 is SASEGT. Trimming shortened V by 6 bases and J by 2 bases, and 13 bases separated the two germline ends. This CDR3 region has 14 residues. This clonotype was detected many times. Its antigen is as yet unknown. Arm-PCR of CDR3 regions and iRepertoire HTBI primers were used to build TCR beta libraries. TCRdb re-derived calls from the multiplex PCR reads in MiXCR, one entry per CDR3 protein. This table holds under 500,000 distinct CDR3 sequences, about a fifth found once.

Material: peripheral blood mononuclear cells (PBMCs), obtained when the disease was refractory, from a patient treated with antithyroid drugs. This receptor was identified in a female donor with Graves disease. The genes are TRBV6-1 and TRBJ2-5, with D perhaps matching TRBD1 (5 bases). The CDR3 reads CASRQGDGQETQYF. CDR3 in DNA: TGTGCCAGCAGGCAAGGGGATGGTCAAGAGACCCAGTACTTC.